The clone carrying this TCR beta chain was observed a single time. This record comes from a study of blood T cell repertoires in COVID-19. The data were produced by immunoSEQ multiplex PCR, yet TCRdb's version contains in-frame clones alone and is incomplete. Of roughly 280,000 clones in the sample, approximately 87% were seen once. This sequence originates from a man in his 60s who had recovered from COVID-19. The sequenced sample was peripheral blood.

The CDR3 bases are TGTGCCAGCAGCCAAGATCGGGGGGGGAGGGATACGCAGTATTTT. Translation gives CASSQDRGGRDTQYF. J is TRBJ2-3 and V is TRBV4-2; 8 bases map to TRBD2. V was clipped by 0 bases and J by 6 bases; unmatched bases: 5. Germline CDR1 and CDR2: LGHNA and YNFKEQ. The CDR3 is 15 residues long.